The next 4 T cell receptor beta chains were all read from a single sample in a study of CD8 T cells in Susac syndrome. Random hexamers were used to reverse transcribe 0.5 to 1 ug of RNA. TCRdb analysed the immunoSEQ multiplex PCR reads with MiXCR anew, one entry per CDR3 protein. The sample carries about 76,000 distinct CDR3 sequences, about 94% recorded once. The specimen sequenced was CD8+ T cells from PBMCs. These receptors all stem from a human donor with Susac syndrome.

This chain uses TRBV6-1 with TRBJ2-7; no firm D call. The CDR3 covers 14 residues. V lost 6 bases and J 2 bases, leaving 14 bases between the germline ends. The V gene's germline CDR1 is MNHNS and CDR2 SASEGT. CDR3 sequence: CASRKSGRTYEQYF. The CDR3 region has the DNA TGTGCCAGCAGAAAATCTGGACGCACCTACGAGCAGTACTTC.

The genes are TRBV28 and TRBJ2-5, with D uncertain. The CDR3 totals 13 residues. V was pared by 3 bases and J by 7 bases, with 12 bases between. Germline CDR1 and CDR2: MDHEN and SYDVKM. The CDR3 loop is CASSFTGLRTQYF. The CDR3 DNA is TGTGCCAGCAGTTTTACTGGCTTGCGGACCCAGTACTTC.

This clonotype was detected once. The rearrangement links TRBV28 to TRBJ1-5; D is possibly TRBD1 (6 bases). The CDR3 has 15 residues. CDR1 is MDHEN and CDR2 is SYDVKM in the germline V gene. Between the trimmed V and J ends, which lost 3 bases and 4 bases, there was a span of 13 bases. CDR3 sequence reads: CASSFSGDGNQPQHF. CDR3 in DNA: TGTGCCAGCAGTTTCTCAGGGGATGGGAATCAGCCCCAGCATTTT.

The V and J genes are TRBV24-1 and TRBJ2-1, with 12 bases that match TRBD2. CDR1 and CDR2 from the germline V gene are KGHDR and SFDVKD. V was clipped by 3 bases and J by 7 bases; unmatched bases: 3. This CDR3 comprises 15 residues. The CDR3 DNA sequence: TGTGCCACCAGTGATCTAGCGGGAGGGCCAAATGAGCAGTTCTTC. Amino acid sequence: CATSDLAGGPNEQFF.